Sequencing of this T cell receptor (beta chain) was carried out in a study of control samples from healthy donors and cancer patients. TCRdb's copy holds only in-frame clones and misses some; the assay was immunoSEQ multiplex PCR. The sample contains some 100,000 clones, 85% to 95% of which appear only once. The germline V gene has CDR1 MDHEN and CDR2 SYDVKM. Trimming shortened V by 11 bases and J by 5 bases, and 19 bases separated the two germline ends. The length of the CDR3 is 13 residues. What was sequenced was blood. This rearrangement joins TRBV28 to TRBJ2-7; tentative D call: TRBD2 (7 bases). This receptor was identified in a man aged 18 to 30 in good health. The DNA of the CDR3 is TGTGCCTCAGTTGGGGGGGCTCAAAACGAGCAGTACTTC. This translates into CASVGGAQNEQYF.